This T cell receptor (beta chain) was sequenced for a study of blood T cell repertoires in COVID-19. Sequencing was performed with immunoSEQ multiplex PCR; in TCRdb, only in-frame clones are kept and a portion is missing. The sample lists 100,000 or so clones, roughly four fifths occurring once. J gave up 0 bases and V 7 bases, and 3 bases lay outside the gene matches. This CDR3 has 17 residues. Germline V gene sequence: CDR1 LNHDA, CDR2 SQIVND (reference sequence). V and J are TRBV19 and TRBJ2-6; 13 nucleotides line up with TRBD2. Source material: peripheral blood. The sequence derives from a man between 50 and 59 years old with active or convalescent COVID-19. DNA for the CDR3: TGTGCCAGTACCCGGACTAGCGGGGGCTCTGGGGCCAACGTCCTGACTTTC. Translated, it gives CASTRTSGGSGANVLTF.